The clone carrying this TCR beta chain was counted at least ten times. Its matching antigen is unknown. Unique molecular identifiers were built into the TCRbeta library. TCRdb re-derived calls from the PCR reads in MiXCR, one entry per CDR3 protein. The sample contains 130,000 to 150,000 distinct CDR3 sequences, around 8.8% of which appear only once. The sample comes from a study of T-cell reconstitution after alpha-beta-depleted transplantation in children. Whole-study results and caveats: After transplant, high TCRbeta diversity at day 60 in some patients arose from surviving recipient T cells and thymic progenitors. At the one-year point after transplant, T-cell counts and TCRbeta diversity were found to come mostly from T cells that had been newly produced. There were reportedly several hundred expanded graft clones from which alpha-beta T cells came about two months after transplant.

This CDR3 is built from 12 residues. V shed 6 bases and J 3 bases; nucleotides not matched to a gene: 3. The germline V gene encodes CDR1 SQVTM and CDR2 ANQGSEA. The V call is TRBV29-1, the J call TRBJ2-5, with TRBD1 matching over 8 bases. The sample consisted of PBMCs, mostly from graft donor cells, taken 180 days after TCRalphabeta/CD19-depleted stem cell transplant. The receptor comes from a female patient aged 2 to 10 who had a stem cell transplant for congenital amegakaryocytic thrombocytopenia, so the T cells may come from the graft donor. The CDR3 sequence: CSVVQGEETQYF. The DNA for the CDR3 is TGCAGCGTAGTACAGGGGGAAGAGACCCAGTACTTC. Variable domain in full (rest from reference TRBV29-1 and TRBJ2-5): SAVISQKPSRDICQRGTSLTIQCQVDSQVTMMFWYRQQPGQSLTLIATANQGSEATYESGFVIDKFPISRPNLTFSTLTVSNMSPEDSSIYLCSVVQGEETQYFGPGTRLLVL.